These 5 T cell receptor beta chains share one sample of origin, sequenced in a study of T and B cells in COVID-19 patients. From blood, roughly 250-550 ng of genomic DNA served as TRB template. Multiplex PCR with BIOMED2 TRB-A/B primer pools amplified TRB rearrangements. A single record per CDR3 protein comes from TCRdb applying MiXCR to the multiplex PCR reads. The sample shows under 13,000 distinct CDR3 sequences, 30% to 35% of them seen only once. Sequenced sample: blood. These TCRs come from a human donor with active COVID-19.

This clonotype is termed medium-sized. This chain links TRBV29-1 with TRBJ2-7; D gene uncertain. Germline V gives CDR1 SQVTM, CDR2 ANQGSEA. CDR3 size: 11 residues. The V end was cut by 7 bases, the J end by 0 bases, with 7 bases between. The CDR3 protein is CSAINSYEQYF. The CDR3 DNA reads TGCAGCGCGATCAACTCCTACGAGCAGTACTTC.

This clonotype is termed medium-sized. The CDR3 is CASRKGENTGELFF. As DNA, the CDR3 is TGTGCCAGCCGGAAAGGGGAGAACACCGGGGAGCTGTTTTTT. This chain links TRBV6-5 with TRBJ2-2; D is possibly TRBD1 (5 bases). Trimming shortened V by 8 bases and J by 1 base, and 11 bases separated the two germline ends. Per germline, CDR1 MNHEY and CDR2 SVGAGI. This CDR3 has 14 amino acids.

The chain is built from TRBV20-1 and TRBJ2-2, with TRBD2 identical over 10 bases. V lost 2 bases to trimming and J lost 4 bases; unmatched junction nucleotides: 4. The CDR3 sequence is 15 residues long. Germline V lookup: CDR1 DFQATT, CDR2 SNEGSKA (reference sequence). The CDR3 region is CSARQAGGLTGELFF. In nucleotides, the CDR3 is TGCAGTGCTAGACAAGCGGGGGGGCTCACCGGGGAGCTGTTTTTT.

The chain recombines TRBV15 with TRBJ1-3; D unclear. The CDR3 has 14 amino acids. Trimming left V 0 bases short and J 4 bases short, with 7 bases between. CDR1 and CDR2 from the germline V gene are LNHNV and YYDKDF (reference sequence). CDR3 coding DNA: TGTGCCACCAGCAGAGATCGAGGGGGAAACACCATATATTTT. This codes for CATSRDRGGNTIYF.

Notes on this clonotype: This may arise from a read error, as a much more abundant clone is one base away. J is TRBJ2-5 and V is TRBV30; no clear D. The V gene's germline CDR1 is GTSNPN and CDR2 SVGIG (reference sequence). This CDR3 is 11 amino acids long. V was pared by 2 bases and J by 11 bases, with 12 bases between. The CDR3 loop is CAWSKMNEQYF. The CDR3 DNA follows: TGTGCCTGGAGTAAAATGAATGAGCAGTACTTC.